These 21 T cell receptor beta chains share one sample of origin, sequenced in a study of blood T cell repertoires in COVID-19. Profiling relied on immunoSEQ multiplex PCR, and the TCRdb table lists in-frame clones only, not all of them. Counted here are 200,000 to 300,000 clones, 86% occurring once; the ten biggest clones make up under 2.5%. Sequencing was carried out using peripheral blood. Source of these receptors: a young man with active or convalescent COVID-19.

The rearrangement links TRBV9 to TRBJ2-7, with D possibly TRBD1 on 6 matching bases. This CDR3 spans 15 amino acids. Trimming took off 0 bases at V and 0 bases at J, with 10 bases between the two ends. Germline V lookup: CDR1 SGDLS, CDR2 YYNGEE. The CDR3 protein is CASSVEADSSYEQYF. In DNA, the CDR3 is TGTGCCAGCAGCGTAGAGGCGGACAGCTCCTACGAGCAGTACTTC.

The CDR3: CASSPRLAGAYEQYF. The CDR3 nucleotides read TGCGCCAGCAGCCCACGACTAGCGGGAGCCTACGAGCAGTACTTC. This chain uses TRBV5-1 with TRBJ2-7; 12 bases align to TRBD2. The V segment lost 4 bases and the J segment 2 bases; nucleotides outside the gene matches: 4. The CDR3 consists of 15 residues. Germline CDR1 SGHRS, CDR2 YFSETQ.

This chain joins TRBV28 and TRBJ1-6; D is unclear. Per germline, CDR1 MDHEN and CDR2 SYDVKM. V dropped 2 bases and J dropped 7 bases, with 3 bases sitting between them. The CDR3 length is 12 residues. The CDR3 here is CASSLTNSPLHF. The CDR3 DNA reads TGTGCCAGCAGTTTAACAAATTCACCCCTCCACTTT.

The chain carries TRBV15 and TRBJ2-7; D possibly corresponds to TRBD2 (6 bases). Trimming cost V 0 bases and J 2 bases, with 17 bases left between them. In germline, CDR1 is LNHNV, CDR2 YYDKDF (reference sequence). CDR3 size: 17 residues. The CDR3 is CATSRDRAGSFTYEQYF. DNA of the CDR3: TGTGCCACCAGCAGAGATCGGGCGGGGTCTTTCACCTACGAGCAGTACTTC.

This chain uses TRBV5-4 with TRBJ2-3; no clear D gene. V was cut by 3 bases and J by 1 base, with 15 bases left in between. Germline CDR1 is SGHNT and CDR2 is YYREEE (reference sequence). CDR3 length: 16 amino acids. As DNA, the CDR3 is TGTGCCAGCAGCTCAGGTCTCAATCGCGGCACAGATACGCAGTATTTT. Translation gives CASSSGLNRGTDTQYF.

This clone was recorded once. This rearrangement joins TRBV7-6 to TRBJ2-3, with 14 positions matching TRBD2. This CDR3 comprises 15 residues. CDR1 SGHVS and CDR2 FNYEAQ come from the germline V gene. The ends lost 5 bases at V and 5 bases at J; junction bases unmatched: 3. CDR3: CASSRLAGGIDTQYF. CDR3 DNA: TGTGCCAGCAGCCGACTAGCGGGGGGGATAGATACGCAGTATTTT.

The chain links TRBV7-9 to TRBJ1-4; 9 bases match TRBD1. CDR1 and CDR2 from the germline V gene are SEHNR and FQNEAQ (reference sequence). This CDR3 is built from 18 residues. V was pared by 4 bases and J by 10 bases, with 19 bases of the junction left unmatched. The CDR3, as DNA: TGTGCCAGCAGCTACTCCGGGACAGGGCCTTTTGACGGGATAAAACTGTTTTTT. The encoded protein is CASSYSGTGPFDGIKLFF.

The gene calls are TRBV11-2 and TRBJ1-2; TRBD1 matches at 8 bases. Germline CDR1 and CDR2: SGHAT and FQNNGV. The CDR3 has 15 residues. After removal of 3 bases from V and 4 bases from J, the junction contained 7 bases not matched to a gene. CDR3 amino acids: CASSFYRGGGYGYTF. The CDR3 DNA follows: TGTGCCAGCAGCTTCTACAGGGGGGGTGGCTATGGCTACACCTTC.

The J gene is TRBJ1-1, the V gene TRBV6-5, with TRBD1 as a possible D gene (6 bases). Looked up from germline, CDR1 is MNHEY and CDR2 is SVGAGI. Trimming stripped 8 bases from V and 5 bases from J, with 15 bases between. CDR3 length equals 13 residues. CDR3: CASPPTGRTEAFF. The DNA of the CDR3 is TGTGCCAGCCCCCCAACAGGGCGTACTGAAGCTTTCTTT.

J is TRBJ1-1 and V is TRBV15; TRBD1 is a possible D gene (6 bases). The V gene's germline CDR1 is LNHNV and CDR2 YYDKDF (reference sequence). The CDR3 totals 14 residues. Trimming left V 6 bases short and J 0 bases short, with 11 bases between. The CDR3 region has the DNA TGTGCCACCAGGGGAGACAGGTTGAACACTGAAGCTTTCTTT. As protein: CATRGDRLNTEAFF. Together with reference TRBV15 and TRBJ1-1, the CDR3 gives the full variable domain: DAMVIQNPRYQVTQFGKPVTLSCSQTLNHNVMYWYQQKSSQAPKLLFHYYDKDFNNEADTPDNFQSRRPNTSFCFLDIRSPGLGDTAMYLCATRGDRLNTEAFFGQGTRLTVV.

This chain connects TRBV9 to TRBJ2-2, with 12 bases that match TRBD2. V lost 4 bases to trimming and J lost 4 bases; unmatched junction nucleotides: 8. The length of the CDR3 is 17 residues. Germline loops: CDR1 SGDLS, CDR2 YYNGEE. CDR3 DNA sequence: TGTGCCAGCAGCACTCGGACTAGCGGGGTCAGCACCGGGGAGCTGTTTTTT. Its translation is CASSTRTSGVSTGELFF.

This chain links TRBV18 with TRBJ1-2, with TRBD1 matching 7 bases. CDR3 size: 16 residues. With 1 base clipped from V and 4 bases from J, the junction kept 9 bases outside the gene matches. Germline assignment: CDR1 KGHSH and CDR2 LQKENI. The chain's CDR3 is CASSPQGTEIPYGYTF. The DNA of the CDR3 is TGTGCCAGCTCACCACAAGGGACAGAGATTCCCTATGGCTACACCTTC. Full variable domain (outside the CDR3, taken from reference TRBV18 and TRBJ1-2): NAGVMQNPRHLVRRRGQEARLRCSPMKGHSHVYWYRQLPEEGLKFMVYLQKENIIDESGMPKERFSAEFPKEGPSILRIQQVVRGDSAAYFCASSPQGTEIPYGYTFGSGTRLTVV.

The chain has TRBV14 and TRBJ2-7, with TRBD1 matching 9 bases. Germline V gives CDR1 SGHDN, CDR2 FVKESK. The CDR3 extends over 16 amino acids. V lost 4 bases and J lost 1; bases outside the gene matches: 8. CDR3 sequence (DNA): TGTGCCAGCAGCCGGCGGAGGACAGGGGATTCCTACGAGCAGTACTTC. Its protein product is CASSRRRTGDSYEQYF.

This chain connects TRBV6-2 or TRBV6-3 to TRBJ2-3; 9 bases are shared with TRBD2. The CDR3 is 16 residues long. Germline CDR1 is MNHEY and CDR2 is SVGEGT. The junction had 2 bases not matched to a gene; V was cut back by 0 bases and J by 1 base. As DNA, the CDR3 is TGTGCCAGCAGTTACTCCGAGCGGGGGGGCACAGATACGCAGTATTTT. It encodes CASSYSERGGTDTQYF.

This clone occurred once. This chain connects TRBV6-6 to TRBJ2-7; D is unclear. The CDR3 totals 14 residues. CDR1 and CDR2 (germline): MNHNY, SVGAGI (reference sequence). Trimming pared 1 base from V and 2 bases from J, leaving 9 bases between. CDR3 protein: CASSYYGGAYEQYF. DNA for the CDR3: TGTGCCAGCAGTTACTACGGCGGAGCCTACGAGCAGTACTTC.

This clone appeared once. This rearrangement joins TRBV3-1 (or the pseudogene TRBV3-2) to TRBJ1-1; a weak D match, TRBD1 (5 bases). V was pared by 2 bases and J by 5 bases, with 9 bases between. This CDR3 has 13 residues. In germline, CDR1 is LGHDT, CDR2 YNNKEL (reference sequence). The CDR3 region has the DNA TGTGCCAGCAGCCAAATCGGGGGGACTGAAGCTTTCTTT. This encodes CASSQIGGTEAFF.

The chain uses TRBV30 and TRBJ1-4; possibly TRBD1 for D (6 bases). Trimming shortened V by 3 bases and J by 8 bases, and 10 bases separated the two germline ends. The CDR3 is 12 residues long. Germline CDR1 is GTSNPN and CDR2 is SVGIG (reference sequence). The CDR3 bases are TGTGCCTGGAGATCACAGGGAGAAAAACTGTTTTTT. Translated, it gives CAWRSQGEKLFF.

The chain carries TRBV19 and TRBJ1-1, with D hard to call. Germline values: CDR1 LNHDA, CDR2 SQIVND (reference sequence). Between the trimmed V and J ends, which lost 5 bases and 1 base, there was a span of 14 bases. The CDR3 length is 15 residues. In DNA form, the CDR3 reads TGTGCCAGTAGTCCCCGATCCGGTGCGAACACTGAAGCTTTCTTT. The encoded protein is CASSPRSGANTEAFF.

The chain uses TRBV4-3 and TRBJ2-7, with D unresolved. This CDR3 is built from 14 residues. Germline V gene data show CDR1 as LGHNA and CDR2 as YSLEER. Trimming left V 0 bases short and J 6 bases short, with 12 bases between. Here the CDR3 DNA reads TGCGCCAGCAGCCAAGAGAGTGAGGCCTCCGAGCAGTACTTC. Translating it yields CASSQESEASEQYF.

In its sample, this clone was seen once. V and J are TRBV27 and TRBJ2-1, with 8 bases lining up with TRBD2. The CDR3 runs 17 residues. The germline CDR1 and CDR2 sequences are MNHEY and SMNVEV (reference sequence). With 2 bases clipped from V and 4 bases from J, the junction kept 10 bases outside the gene matches. CDR3 nucleotide sequence: TGTGCCAGCAGTTTACACCGAAGCGGGGGTCAGTACAATGAGCAGTTCTTC. It yields the protein CASSLHRSGGQYNEQFF.

This clone has a handful of counts. The chain carries TRBV10-1 and TRBJ1-3; no clear D. This CDR3 spans 13 amino acids. Germline V gene lookup returns CDR1 WNHNN and CDR2 SYGVQD (reference sequence). V lost 6 bases to trimming and J lost 4 bases, with 10 bases between them. CDR3 loop: CASRATSGNTIYF. CDR3 nucleotide sequence: TGCGCCAGCAGAGCGACGTCGGGAAACACCATATATTTT.